The clone carrying this T cell receptor beta chain was observed at least ten times. The antigen is not known. Each CDR3 protein is one row after TCRdb ran MiXCR on the 5' RACE reads. This table has about 120,000 distinct CDR3 sequences, roughly 3.2% appearing once. The unsorted libraries had their origin in 2 million PBMCs stored at -80 C. The data stem from a study of neurological immune-mediated disorders. Study background: Relapsing-remitting disease affected about 30, and secondary progressive 3, of roughly 34 multiple sclerosis patients.

Whole-study findings and limits: No sharing of CDR3 amino acid sequences was observed among expanded clones across subjects, suggesting private repertoires in all groups.

V lost 1 base to trimming and J lost 13 bases; unmatched junction nucleotides: 4. Germline V gene sequence: CDR1 SGHVS, CDR2 FQNEAQ. The CDR3 loop spans 12 amino acids. This chain uses TRBV7-8 with TRBJ2-5; TRBD1 agrees at 9 bases. The clonotype originates from a woman aged 25 to 45 with multiple sclerosis. What was sequenced was PBMCs. In nucleotides, the CDR3 is TGTGCCAGCAGCTTAGTAACAGGGGGCCTGTACTTC. The encoded protein is CASSLVTGGLYF.